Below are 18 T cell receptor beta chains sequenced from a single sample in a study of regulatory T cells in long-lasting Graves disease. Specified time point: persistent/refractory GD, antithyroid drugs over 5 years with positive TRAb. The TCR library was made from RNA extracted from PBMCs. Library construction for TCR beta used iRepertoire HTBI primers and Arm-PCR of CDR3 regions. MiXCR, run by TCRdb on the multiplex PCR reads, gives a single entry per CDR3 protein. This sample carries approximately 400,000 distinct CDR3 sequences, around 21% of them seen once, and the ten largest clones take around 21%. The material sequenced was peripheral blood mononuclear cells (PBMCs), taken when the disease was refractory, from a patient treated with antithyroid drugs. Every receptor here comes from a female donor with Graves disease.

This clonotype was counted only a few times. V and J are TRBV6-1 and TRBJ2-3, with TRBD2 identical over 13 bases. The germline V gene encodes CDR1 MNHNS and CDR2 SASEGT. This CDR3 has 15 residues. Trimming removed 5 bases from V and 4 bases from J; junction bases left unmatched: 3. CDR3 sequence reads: CASSKTSGRSDTQYF. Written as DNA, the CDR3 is TGTGCCAGCAGTAAGACTAGCGGGAGGTCAGATACGCAGTATTTT.

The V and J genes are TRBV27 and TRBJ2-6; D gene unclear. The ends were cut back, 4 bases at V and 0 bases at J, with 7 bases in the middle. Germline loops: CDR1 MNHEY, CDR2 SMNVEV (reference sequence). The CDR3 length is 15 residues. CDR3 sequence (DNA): TGTGCCAGCAGTTCGATACTCTCTGGGGCCAACGTCCTGACTTTC. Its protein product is CASSSILSGANVLTF.

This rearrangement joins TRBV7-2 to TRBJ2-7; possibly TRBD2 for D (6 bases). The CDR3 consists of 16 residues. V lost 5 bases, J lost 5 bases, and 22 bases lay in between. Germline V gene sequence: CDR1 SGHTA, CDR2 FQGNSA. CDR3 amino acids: CASSVESGGPFNEQYF. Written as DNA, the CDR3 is TGTGCCAGCAGCGTTGAATCCGGAGGGCCTTTCAACGAGCAGTACTTC.

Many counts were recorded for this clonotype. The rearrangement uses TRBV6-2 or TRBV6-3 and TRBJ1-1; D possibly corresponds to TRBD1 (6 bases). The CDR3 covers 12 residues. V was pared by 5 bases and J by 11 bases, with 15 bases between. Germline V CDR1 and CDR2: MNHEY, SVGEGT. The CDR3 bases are TGTGCCAGCAGTAATACCGGGACATGGGCTTTCTTT. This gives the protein CASSNTGTWAFF.

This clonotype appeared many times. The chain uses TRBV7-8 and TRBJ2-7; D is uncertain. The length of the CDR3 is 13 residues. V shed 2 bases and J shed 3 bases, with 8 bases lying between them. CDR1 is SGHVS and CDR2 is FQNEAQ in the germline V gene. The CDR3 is CASSLPAHYEQYF. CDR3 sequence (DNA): TGTGCCAGCAGCTTACCGGCACACTACGAGCAGTACTTC.

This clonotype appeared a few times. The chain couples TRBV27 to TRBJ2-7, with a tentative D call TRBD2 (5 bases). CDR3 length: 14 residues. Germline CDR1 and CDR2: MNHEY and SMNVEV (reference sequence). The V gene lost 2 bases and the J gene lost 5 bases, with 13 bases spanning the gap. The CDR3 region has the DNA TGTGCCAGCAGTTTAGCGGGCCCCCCCAACGAGCAGTACTTC. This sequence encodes CASSLAGPPNEQYF.

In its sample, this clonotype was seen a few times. CDR3 in amino acids: CSVEALRTGLASVETQYF. As DNA, the CDR3 is TGCAGCGTTGAAGCCCTGCGGACAGGACTGGCTTCTGTGGAGACCCAGTACTTC. The V gene is TRBV29-1, the J gene TRBJ2-5; 7 bases match TRBD1. The junction had 19 bases not matched to a gene; V was cut back by 1 base and J by 5 bases. CDR1 and CDR2 (germline): SQVTM, ANQGSEA. The CDR3 is 18 residues long. The whole variable domain, filled in from reference TRBV29-1 and TRBJ2-5, reads SAVISQKPSRDICQRGTSLTIQCQVDSQVTMMFWYRQQPGQSLTLIATANQGSEATYESGFVIDKFPISRPNLTFSTLTVSNMSPEDSSIYLCSVEALRTGLASVETQYFGPGTRLLVL.

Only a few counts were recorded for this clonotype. The CDR3 DNA sequence: TGTGCCAGCAGCTTGACAGGGAGGGACGGGGAGCTGTTTTTT. This sequence encodes CASSLTGRDGELFF. V and J are TRBV28 and TRBJ2-2; the D call may be TRBD1 or TRBD2 (7 bases each). The CDR3 extends over 14 amino acids. From germline, CDR1 is MDHEN and CDR2 SYDVKM. V lost 6 bases to trimming and J lost 7 bases, with 15 bases between them.

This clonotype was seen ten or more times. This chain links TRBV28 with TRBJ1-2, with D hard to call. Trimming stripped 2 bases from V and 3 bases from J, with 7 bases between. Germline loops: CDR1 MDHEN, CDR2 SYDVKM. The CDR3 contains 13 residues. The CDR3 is CASSLASDYGYTF. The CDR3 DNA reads TGTGCCAGCAGTTTAGCCTCGGACTATGGCTACACCTTC.

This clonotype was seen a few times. The CDR3 here is CASSRQGDLGWTGELFF. The CDR3 DNA sequence: TGTGCCAGCAGCCGGCAGGGGGACTTGGGTTGGACCGGGGAGCTGTTTTTT. The chain recombines TRBV7-6 with TRBJ2-2; the D gene is possibly TRBD1 (7 bases). V dropped 5 bases and J dropped 5 bases, with 21 bases sitting between them. CDR3 length equals 17 residues. From germline, CDR1 is SGHVS and CDR2 FNYEAQ.

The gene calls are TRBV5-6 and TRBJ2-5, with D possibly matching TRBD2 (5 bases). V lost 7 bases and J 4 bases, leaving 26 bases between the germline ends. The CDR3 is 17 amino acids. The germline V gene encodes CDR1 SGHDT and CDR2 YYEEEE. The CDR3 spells CASAHAGADGVRETQYF. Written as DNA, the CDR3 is TGTGCCAGCGCACACGCCGGAGCGGACGGAGTGCGAGAGACCCAGTACTTC.

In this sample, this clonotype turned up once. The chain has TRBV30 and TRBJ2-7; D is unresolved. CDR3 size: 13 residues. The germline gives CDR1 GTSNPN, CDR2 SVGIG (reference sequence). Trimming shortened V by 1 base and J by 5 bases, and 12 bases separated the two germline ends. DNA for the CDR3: TGTGCCTGGAGTGAGGGTATGGGCAACGAGCAGTACTTC. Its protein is CAWSEGMGNEQYF.

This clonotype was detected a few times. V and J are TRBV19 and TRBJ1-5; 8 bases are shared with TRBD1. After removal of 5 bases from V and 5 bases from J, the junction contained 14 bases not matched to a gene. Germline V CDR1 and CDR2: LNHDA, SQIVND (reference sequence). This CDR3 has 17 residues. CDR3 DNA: TGTGCCAGTAGTTCCGGACAGGGAGGAACTCTCCATCAGCCCCAGCATTTT. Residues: CASSSGQGGTLHQPQHF.

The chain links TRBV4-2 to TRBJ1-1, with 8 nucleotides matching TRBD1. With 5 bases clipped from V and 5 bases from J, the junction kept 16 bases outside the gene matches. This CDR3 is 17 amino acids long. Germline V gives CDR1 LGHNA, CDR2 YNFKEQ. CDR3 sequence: CASSLRVTGAPVTEAFF. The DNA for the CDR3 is TGTGCCAGCAGCTTGCGGGTGACAGGGGCCCCGGTGACTGAAGCTTTCTTT.

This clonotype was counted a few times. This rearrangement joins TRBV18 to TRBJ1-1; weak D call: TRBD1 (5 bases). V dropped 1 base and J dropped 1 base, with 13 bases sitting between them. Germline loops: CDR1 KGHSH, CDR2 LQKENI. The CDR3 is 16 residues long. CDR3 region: CASSPLRGNQNTEAFF. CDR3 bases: TGTGCCAGCTCACCACTCCGGGGGAATCAGAACACTGAAGCTTTCTTT.

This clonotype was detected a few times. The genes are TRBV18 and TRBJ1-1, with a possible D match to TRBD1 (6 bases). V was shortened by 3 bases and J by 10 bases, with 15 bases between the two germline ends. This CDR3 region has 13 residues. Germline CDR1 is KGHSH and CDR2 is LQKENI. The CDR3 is CASSPPLDSRAFF. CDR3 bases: TGTGCCAGCTCACCCCCCCTGGACAGTCGAGCTTTCTTT.

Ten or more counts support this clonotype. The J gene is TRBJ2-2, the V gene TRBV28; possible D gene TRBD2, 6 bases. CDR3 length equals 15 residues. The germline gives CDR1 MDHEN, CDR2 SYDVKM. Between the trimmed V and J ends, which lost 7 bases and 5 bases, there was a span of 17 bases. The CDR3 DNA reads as TGTGCCAGCACCGAACCGGGAGTGTTGACCGGGGAGCTGTTTTTT. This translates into CASTEPGVLTGELFF.

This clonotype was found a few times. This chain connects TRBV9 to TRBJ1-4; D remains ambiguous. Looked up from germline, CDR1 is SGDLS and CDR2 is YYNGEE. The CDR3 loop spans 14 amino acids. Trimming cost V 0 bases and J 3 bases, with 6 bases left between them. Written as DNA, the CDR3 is TGTGCCAGCAGCGTAGCCGGCGCTAATGAAAAACTGTTTTTT. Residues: CASSVAGANEKLFF.